Shown below are 13 T cell receptor beta chains from a single sample sequenced in a study of blood T cell repertoires in COVID-19 (TCRdb year 2020). The method behind the library was the immunoSEQ multiplex PCR assay. In its TCRdb copy, this immuneACCESS table keeps in-frame sequences only and misses some clones. Where compared with another copy, unresolved V genes explain less than half of these, and the others have no known cause. For this sample there are roughly 190,000 clones; under 85% appear just once. The ten most abundant clones make up roughly 6.1% of the sample. Sample: peripheral blood. All receptors derive from a woman in her 40s with acute or convalescent COVID-19.

The genes are TRBV20-1 and TRBJ1-2; D gene unclear. The CDR3 covers 10 residues. The V and J ends lost 5 bases and 7 bases respectively, with 8 bases between them. The germline CDR1 and CDR2 sequences are DFQATT and SNEGSKA (reference sequence). The CDR3 region has the DNA TGCAGTGCTCCGGCGGGTGGCTACACCTTC. This codes for CSAPAGGYTF.

The J gene is TRBJ2-5, the V gene TRBV5-4; D gene uncertain. The length of the CDR3 is 11 residues. In germline, CDR1 is SGHNT, CDR2 YYREEE (reference sequence). V was clipped by 2 bases and J by 4 bases, with 3 bases between them. The CDR3 DNA follows: TGTGCCAGCAGCTTCCTAGAGACCCAGTACTTC. Its translation is CASSFLETQYF.

This chain uses TRBV5-3 with TRBJ2-5; TRBD1 might be the D (5 bases). TRBV5-3 carries the ORF label, with uncertain function. V lost 4 bases to trimming and J lost 2 bases, with 18 bases between them. The CDR3 length is 16 residues. CDR3 sequence reads: CARSPLGPQGQETQYF. The DNA for the CDR3 is TGTGCCAGAAGCCCTCTCGGACCCCAGGGACAAGAGACCCAGTACTTC.

The chain uses TRBV4-2 and TRBJ2-3, with TRBD2 as a possible D gene (6 bases). CDR3 length: 15 residues. Trimming took 2 bases from V and 1 from J, leaving 10 bases between them. Germline V lookup: CDR1 LGHNA, CDR2 YNFKEQ. In DNA, the CDR3 is TGTGCCAGCAGCCAACAGGGCGGGGGCACAGATACGCAGTATTTT. This sequence encodes CASSQQGGGTDTQYF.

The gene calls are TRBV7-9 and TRBJ2-1, with D possibly TRBD1 on 6 matching bases. Trimming stripped 5 bases from V and 5 bases from J, with 13 bases between. Germline assignment: CDR1 SEHNR and CDR2 FQNEAQ (reference sequence). This CDR3 spans 14 amino acids. The CDR3 sequence: CASSDTGSNNEQFF. The CDR3 nucleotides read TGTGCCAGCAGCGACACAGGGTCTAACAATGAGCAGTTCTTC.

DNA for the CDR3: TGTGCCAGCTCACCAAAGTGGCCGGGACAGGGGGCTACAACTAATGAAAAACTGTTTTTT. It is translated as CASSPKWPGQGATTNEKLFF. This chain links TRBV18 with TRBJ1-4; 12 nucleotides match TRBD1. The CDR3 has 20 amino acids. Germline V lookup: CDR1 KGHSH, CDR2 LQKENI. Trimming cost V 2 bases and J 0 bases; bases outside gene matches: 10.

The V call is TRBV27, the J call TRBJ2-1; 9 bases line up with TRBD2. The germline V gene encodes CDR1 MNHEY and CDR2 SMNVEV (reference sequence). This CDR3 region has 16 residues. The J segment lost 2 bases and the V segment lost 4 bases, leaving 6 bases of the junction unmatched. Written as DNA, the CDR3 is TGTGCCAGCAGTTCCGTAGCGGGAGCGGCCTACAATGAGCAGTTCTTC. Translated, it gives CASSSVAGAAYNEQFF.

The chain links TRBV4-2 to TRBJ1-3; unclear D gene. CDR1 LGHNA and CDR2 YNFKEQ come from the germline V gene. This CDR3 contains 13 residues. The germline V and J ends were trimmed by 2 bases and 3 bases, with 5 bases remaining between them. CDR3 bases: TGTGCCAGCAGCCAACTCAGTGGAAACACCATATATTTT. Translating it yields CASSQLSGNTIYF.

V usage is TRBV5-1 and J usage is TRBJ2-2; 7 positions match TRBD2. CDR1 SGHRS and CDR2 YFSETQ come from the germline V gene. The CDR3 length is 15 residues. V lost 6 bases, J lost 5 bases, and 10 bases stayed unmatched. The CDR3 DNA is TGCGCCAGCACCGCGACGGGAGGAGGGACCGGGGAGCTGTTTTTT. Translated, it gives CASTATGGGTGELFF.

The chain is built from TRBV27 and TRBJ1-6; 8 bases map to TRBD1. The CDR3 is made up of 14 amino acids. Germline V gene data show CDR1 as MNHEY and CDR2 as SMNVEV (reference sequence). Germline trimming cut 8 bases from V and 7 bases from J; bases unmatched to any gene: 7. The CDR3 spells CASSSRGPNSPLHF. The CDR3 DNA sequence: TGTGCCAGCTCCTCCAGGGGGCCGAATTCACCCCTCCACTTT.

The chain links TRBV10-3 to TRBJ2-2, with TRBD1 matching 7 bases. The CDR3 runs to 15 residues. CDR1 and CDR2 (germline): ENHRY, SYGVKD. V lost 6 bases to trimming and J lost 3 bases; unmatched junction nucleotides: 7. CDR3 residues: CAISRDRTYTGELFF. As DNA, the CDR3 is TGTGCCATCAGCCGGGACAGAACCTACACCGGGGAGCTGTTTTTT.

The chain is built from TRBV5-1 and TRBJ1-1, with 7 nucleotides matching TRBD1. There are 15 residues in the CDR3. After removal of 4 bases from V and 3 bases from J, the junction contained 9 bases not matched to a gene. Germline CDR1 is SGHRS and CDR2 is YFSETQ. The CDR3 loop is CASSPVWQGDTEAFF. The CDR3 DNA follows: TGCGCCAGCAGCCCTGTTTGGCAGGGGGACACTGAAGCTTTCTTT.

This chain joins TRBV5-5 and TRBJ2-1; perhaps TRBD1 as D (5 bases). V shed 4 bases and J shed 9 bases, with 11 bases lying between them. The CDR3 totals 12 residues. Germline values: CDR1 SGHKS, CDR2 YYEKEE (reference sequence). In nucleotides, the CDR3 is TGTGCCAGCAGCCCCAGGGTTGGTGAGCAGTTCTTC. It codes for CASSPRVGEQFF.